This T cell receptor (beta chain) was recorded in a study of T cells in Graves' hyperthyroidism and ophthalmopathy (dated by TCRdb to 2018 to 2020). For the wider study: Peripheral blood samples were taken at the time of initial diagnosis, prior to any treatment. A discovery cohort of approximately 97 patients, 43 with Graves' ophthalmopathy and 57 with stable Graves' hyperthyroidism, was used to find distinguishing TCR V-J signatures. Prospective prediction of ophthalmopathy was tested in an independent validation cohort consisting of 18 hyperthyroidism patients and around 16 patients who later progressed to ophthalmopathy. The 75 to 100 discovery patients were divided at random into training and test sets in a 7:3 ratio. In about 6 Graves' hyperthyroidism patients, the study also compared T-cell repertoires from thyroid tissue with T-cell repertoires from blood. After blood sampling, hyperthyroidism patients were treated with methimazole at a starting dose of 30 mg daily, and ophthalmopathy patients were treated with high-dose intravenous methylprednisolone. According to the paper, TCR Vbeta CDR3 sequencing was carried out on 135 peripheral blood samples, which came from about 45 ophthalmopathy, around 74 hyperthyroidism and roughly 17 progressor patients. Overall results and qualifications from the work: Sample size was not statistically predetermined, and investigators were not blinded to group allocation. In validation, the model predicted progression to ophthalmopathy with roughly 66% sensitivity and roughly 72% specificity, a median of around 6.6 months before onset. A model built on a 13 V-J signature distinguished ophthalmopathy from stable hyperthyroidism, reaching roughly 88% sensitivity and under 84% specificity in cross-validation and 80%/75% in testing. Most expanded thyroid clonotypes (frequency above 0.001) were also found in blood, which suggests that blood repertoires may mirror thyroid immune responses.

TCR beta CDR3 regions were amplified from RNA transcripts. The TCR CDR3 was subjected to a first round of RT-PCR using the HTBI primer set and the Qiagen OneStep RT-PCR kit. A second multiplex PCR round built the libraries, followed by size selection and purification. Sequencing of the libraries was done on an Illumina HiSeq2000 using paired-end 100 bp reads. The published analysis was carried out like this. SOAPnuke was used to process the raw data, with reads discarded if the reads contained adapters or uncalled bases, had a mean Phred below 15, or lacked an exact constant-primer or identifier match. COPE v1.2.5 was used to merge the high-quality paired reads, and each unique nucleotide sequence was defined as a clonotype. MiTCR v1.1 was used to align the clonotypes against IMGT TRBV, TRBD and TRBJ reference segments. The analysis was restricted to V-J combinations with a frequency above 0.0001, which together covered just over 98% of the repertoires. The TCS score was defined as F50 (clonal expansion) divided by E x V (chaos), with BLOSUM62-based TCRdist calculated between CDR3 peptides within each V-J. Welch's t-statistics and random forest reduced around 510 V-J features to some 14, which were used in a naive Bayes classifier (R e1071). TCRdb applied fastp at Q25 and MiXCR to the public reads, then kept only in-frame beta chains. A single entry per CDR3 protein holds the most common genes and DNA from its merged rows. These V and J calls originate from TCRdb's pipeline instead of the authors' own analysis. Present in this sample are some 550,000 distinct CDR3 sequences, approximately 16% of which were seen just once. The ten top clones hold 2.5% to 4% of the sample.

Ophthalmopathy patients had moderately to severely active disease, Clinical Activity Score of at least 3, NOSPECS grade of at least 4, and duration under 3 months. Exclusion was applied to patients with uncontrolled infections, other autoimmune diseases, pregnancy or lactation. Diagnoses relied on clinical symptoms, serum thyroxine and TRAb, thyroid ultrasound and orbital computed tomography. PBMCs were separated from 10 ml of fresh peripheral blood using Ficoll-Paque density gradient centrifugation. Total RNA was extracted with Trizol reagent, and quality was checked on an Agilent 2100 Bioanalyzer. Relative to germline, V is 3 bases shorter and J is 2 bases shorter, with 17 bases between their ends. From the cysteine through the phenylalanine, the CDR3 covers 17 amino acids. The entry retains the CDR3 DNA only, 51 bases that are in frame from base 1. Taken from the germline V gene, the CDR1 and CDR2 loops are LGHNT and FRNRAP.

Only a few counts were recorded for this clonotype. Its recognized antigen is unknown. No clone much larger than this one lies a single base away; base qualities are absent. The sequence joins TRBV12-5 to TRBJ1-3, with the D segment identity uncertain. The TCR comes from a woman in her 40s with Graves' ophthalmopathy. Sequencing used blood. The nucleotides read TGTGCTAGTGGTTTTCGTGGGGAATTCTACACTGGAAACACCATATATTTT. This encodes CASGFRGEFYTGNTIYF. Outside the CDR3, residues come from the reference TRBV12-5 and TRBJ1-3 proteins, so the full variable domain is: DARVTQTPRHKVTEMGQEVTMRCQPILGHNTVFWYRQTMMQGLELLAYFRNRAPLDDSGMPKDRFSAEMPDATLATLKIQPSEPRDSAVYFCASGFRGEFYTGNTIYFGEGSWLTVV.